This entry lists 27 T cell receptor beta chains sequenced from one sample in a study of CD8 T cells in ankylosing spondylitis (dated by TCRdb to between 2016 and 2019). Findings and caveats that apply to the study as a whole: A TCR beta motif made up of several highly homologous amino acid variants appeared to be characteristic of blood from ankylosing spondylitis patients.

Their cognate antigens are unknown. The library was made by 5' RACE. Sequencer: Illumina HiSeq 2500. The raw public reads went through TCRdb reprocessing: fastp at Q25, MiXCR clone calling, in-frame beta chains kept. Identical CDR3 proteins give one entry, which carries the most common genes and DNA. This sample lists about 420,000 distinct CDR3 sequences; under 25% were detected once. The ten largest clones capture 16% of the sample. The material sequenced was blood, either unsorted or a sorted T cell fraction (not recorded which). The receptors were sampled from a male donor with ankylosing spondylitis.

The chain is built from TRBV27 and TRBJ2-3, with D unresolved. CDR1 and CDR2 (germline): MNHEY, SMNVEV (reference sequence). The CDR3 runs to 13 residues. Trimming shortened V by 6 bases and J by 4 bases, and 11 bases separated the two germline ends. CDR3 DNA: TGTGCCAGCAGGTCTACTGCTTCAGATACGCAGTATTTT. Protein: CASRSTASDTQYF.

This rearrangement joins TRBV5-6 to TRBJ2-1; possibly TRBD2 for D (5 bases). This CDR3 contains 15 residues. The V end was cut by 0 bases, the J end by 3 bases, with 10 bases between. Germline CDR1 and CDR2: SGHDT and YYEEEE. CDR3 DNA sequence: TGTGCCAGCAGCTTGGTGAGGGTGGTCTACAATGAGCAGTTCTTC. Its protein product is CASSLVRVVYNEQFF.

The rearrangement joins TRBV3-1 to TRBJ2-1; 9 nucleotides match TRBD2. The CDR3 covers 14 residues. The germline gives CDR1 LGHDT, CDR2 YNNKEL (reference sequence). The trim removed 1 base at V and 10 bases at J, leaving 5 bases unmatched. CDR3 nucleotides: TGTGCCAGCAGCCAAGGGCCTAGCGGGATCGAGCAGTTCTTC. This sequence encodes CASSQGPSGIEQFF.

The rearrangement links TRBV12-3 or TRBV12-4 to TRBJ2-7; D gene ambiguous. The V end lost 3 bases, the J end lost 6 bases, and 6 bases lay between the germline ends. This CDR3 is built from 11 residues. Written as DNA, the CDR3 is TGTGCCAGCAGTTTCCAGGTCGAGCAGTACTTC. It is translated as CASSFQVEQYF.

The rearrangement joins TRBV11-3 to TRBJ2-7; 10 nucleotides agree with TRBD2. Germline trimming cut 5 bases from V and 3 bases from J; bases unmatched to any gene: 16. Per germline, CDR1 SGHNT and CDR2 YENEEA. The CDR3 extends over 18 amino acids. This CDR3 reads CASSTRGASGSWGYEQYF. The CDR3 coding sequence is TGTGCCAGCAGCACGAGAGGGGCTAGCGGGAGTTGGGGCTACGAGCAGTACTTC.

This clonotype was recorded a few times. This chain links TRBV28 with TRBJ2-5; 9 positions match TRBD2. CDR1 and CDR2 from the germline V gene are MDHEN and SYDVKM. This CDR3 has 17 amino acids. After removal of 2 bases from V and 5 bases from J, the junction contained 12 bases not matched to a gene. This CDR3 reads CASSLGASAGGMETQYF. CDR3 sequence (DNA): TGTGCCAGCAGTTTAGGGGCCTCGGCGGGAGGGATGGAGACCCAGTACTTC.

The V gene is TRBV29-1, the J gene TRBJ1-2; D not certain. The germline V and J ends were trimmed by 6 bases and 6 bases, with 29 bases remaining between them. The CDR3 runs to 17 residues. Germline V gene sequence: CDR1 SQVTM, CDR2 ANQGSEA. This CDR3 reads CSVPTLRAASTLDGYTF. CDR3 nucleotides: TGCAGCGTGCCAACCTTAAGGGCCGCGTCAACTCTAGATGGCTACACCTTC.

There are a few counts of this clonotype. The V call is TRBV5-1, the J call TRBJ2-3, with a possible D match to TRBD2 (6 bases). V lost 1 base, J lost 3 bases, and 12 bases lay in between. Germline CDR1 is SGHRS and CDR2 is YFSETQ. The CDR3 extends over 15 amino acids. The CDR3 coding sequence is TGCGCCAGCAGCTTGAACGTGGGGAGGACAGATACGCAGTATTTT. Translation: CASSLNVGRTDTQYF.

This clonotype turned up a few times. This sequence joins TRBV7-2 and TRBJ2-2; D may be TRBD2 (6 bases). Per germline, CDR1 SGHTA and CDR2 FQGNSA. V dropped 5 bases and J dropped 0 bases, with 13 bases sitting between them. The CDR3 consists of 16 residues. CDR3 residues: CASSQRVIANTGELFF. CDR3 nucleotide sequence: TGTGCCAGCAGCCAGCGGGTGATCGCGAACACCGGGGAGCTGTTTTTT.

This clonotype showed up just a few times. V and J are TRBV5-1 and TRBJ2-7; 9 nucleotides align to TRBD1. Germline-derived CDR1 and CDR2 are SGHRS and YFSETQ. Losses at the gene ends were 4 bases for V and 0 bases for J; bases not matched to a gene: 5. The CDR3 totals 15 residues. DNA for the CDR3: TGCGCCAGCAGCAACGGACAGGGGTTCTCCTACGAGCAGTACTTC. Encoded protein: CASSNGQGFSYEQYF.

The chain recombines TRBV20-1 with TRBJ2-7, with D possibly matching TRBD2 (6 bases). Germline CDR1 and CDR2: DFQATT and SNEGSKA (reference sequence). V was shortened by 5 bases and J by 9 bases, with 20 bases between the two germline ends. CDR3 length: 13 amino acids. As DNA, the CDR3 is TGCAGTGCTGGACCCGCTGGACTACTTGCGCAGTACTTC. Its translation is CSAGPAGLLAQYF.

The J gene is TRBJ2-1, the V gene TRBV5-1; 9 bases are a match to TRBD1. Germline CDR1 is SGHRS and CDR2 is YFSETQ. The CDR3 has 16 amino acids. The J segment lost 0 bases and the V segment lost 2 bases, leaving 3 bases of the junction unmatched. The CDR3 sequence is CASSLQGAGSYNEQFF. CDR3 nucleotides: TGCGCCAGCAGCTTACAGGGGGCTGGCTCCTACAATGAGCAGTTCTTC.

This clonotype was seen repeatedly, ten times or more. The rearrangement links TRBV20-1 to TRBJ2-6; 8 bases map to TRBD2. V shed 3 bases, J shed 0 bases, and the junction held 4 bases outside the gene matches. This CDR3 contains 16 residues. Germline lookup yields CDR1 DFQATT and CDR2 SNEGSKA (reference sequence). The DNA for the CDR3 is TGCAGTGCTAGCGGTAGCGGGGACTCTGGGGCCAACGTCCTGACTTTC. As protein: CSASGSGDSGANVLTF.

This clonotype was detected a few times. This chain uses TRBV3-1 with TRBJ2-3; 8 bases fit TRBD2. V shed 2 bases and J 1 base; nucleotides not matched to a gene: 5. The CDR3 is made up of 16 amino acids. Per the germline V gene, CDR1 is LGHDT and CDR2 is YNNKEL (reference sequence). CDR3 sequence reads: CASSQRAGVGTDTQYF. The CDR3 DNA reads TGTGCCAGCAGCCAAAGAGCGGGGGTGGGCACAGATACGCAGTATTTT.

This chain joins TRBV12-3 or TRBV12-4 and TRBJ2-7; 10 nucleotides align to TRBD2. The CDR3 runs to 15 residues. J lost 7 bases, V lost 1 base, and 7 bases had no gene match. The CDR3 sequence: CASSLGTSGPSEQYF. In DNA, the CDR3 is TGTGCCAGCAGTTTAGGGACTAGCGGTCCCTCGGAGCAGTACTTC.

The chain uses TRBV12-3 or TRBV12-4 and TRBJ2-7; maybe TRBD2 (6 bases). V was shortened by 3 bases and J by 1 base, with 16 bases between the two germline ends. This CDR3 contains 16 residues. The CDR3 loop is CASSFYGSGYSYEQYF. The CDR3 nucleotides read TGTGCCAGCAGTTTTTATGGTAGCGGATATTCCTACGAGCAGTACTTC.

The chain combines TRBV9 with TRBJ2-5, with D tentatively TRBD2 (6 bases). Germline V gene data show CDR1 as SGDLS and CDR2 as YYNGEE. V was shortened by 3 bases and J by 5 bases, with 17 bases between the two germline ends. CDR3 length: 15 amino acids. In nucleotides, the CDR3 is TGTGCCAGCAGCGAAACTACTAGCCTTGGCGAGACCCAGTACTTC. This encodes CASSETTSLGETQYF.

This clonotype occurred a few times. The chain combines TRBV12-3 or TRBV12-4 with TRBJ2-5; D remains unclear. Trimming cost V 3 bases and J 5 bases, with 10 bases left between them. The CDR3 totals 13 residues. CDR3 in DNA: TGTGCCAGCAGTTTGCCCAATCGCGAGACCCAGTACTTC. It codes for CASSLPNRETQYF.

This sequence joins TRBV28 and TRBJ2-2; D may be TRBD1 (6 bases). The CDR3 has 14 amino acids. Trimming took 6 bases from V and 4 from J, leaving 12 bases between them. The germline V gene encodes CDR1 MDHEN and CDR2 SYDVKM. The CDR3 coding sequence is TGTGCCAGCAGGGGCGGACAGACCACCGGGGAGCTGTTTTTT. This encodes CASRGGQTTGELFF.

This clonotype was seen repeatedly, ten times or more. The CDR3 loop reads CASSLGTGVQPQHF. The DNA of the CDR3 is TGCGCCAGCAGCCTAGGGACAGGGGTTCAGCCCCAGCATTTT. The chain employs TRBV5-1 and TRBJ1-5; 10 positions match TRBD1. There are 14 residues in the CDR3. The V gene's germline CDR1 is SGHRS and CDR2 YFSETQ. Germline trimming cut 4 bases from V and 6 bases from J; bases unmatched to any gene: 4. The entire variable domain, with the rest obtained from reference TRBV5-1 and TRBJ1-5, is as follows: KAGVTQTPRYLIKTRGQQVTLSCSPISGHRSVSWYQQTPGQGLQFLFEYFSETQRNKGNFPGRFSGRQFSNSRSEMNVSTLELGDSALYLCASSLGTGVQPQHFGDGTRLSIL.

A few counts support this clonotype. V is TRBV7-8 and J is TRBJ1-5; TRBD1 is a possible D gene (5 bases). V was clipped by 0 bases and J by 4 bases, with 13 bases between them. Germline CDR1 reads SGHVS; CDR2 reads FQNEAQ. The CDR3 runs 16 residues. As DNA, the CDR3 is TGTGCCAGCAGCTTAGCGACAAGGTGGGGGAATCAGCCCCAGCATTTT. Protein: CASSLATRWGNQPQHF.

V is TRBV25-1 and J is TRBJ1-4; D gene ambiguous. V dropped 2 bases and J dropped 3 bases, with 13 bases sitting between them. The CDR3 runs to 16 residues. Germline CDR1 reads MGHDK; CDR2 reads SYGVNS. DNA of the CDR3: TGTGCCAGCAGTGAACCCGGCCCCATAGCTAATGAAAAACTGTTTTTT. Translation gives CASSEPGPIANEKLFF.

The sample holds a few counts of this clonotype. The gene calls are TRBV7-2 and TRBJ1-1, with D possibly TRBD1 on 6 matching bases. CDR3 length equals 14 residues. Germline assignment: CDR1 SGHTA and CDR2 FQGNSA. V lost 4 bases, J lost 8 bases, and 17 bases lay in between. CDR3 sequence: CASSSIRDTTEAFF. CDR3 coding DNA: TGTGCCAGCAGCTCGATCCGGGACACGACCGAAGCTTTCTTT.

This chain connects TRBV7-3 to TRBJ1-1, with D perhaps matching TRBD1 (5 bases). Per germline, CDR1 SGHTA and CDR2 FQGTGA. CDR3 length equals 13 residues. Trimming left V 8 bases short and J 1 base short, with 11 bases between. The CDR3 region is CASLEGPNTEAFF. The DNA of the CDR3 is TGTGCCAGCTTGGAGGGGCCGAACACTGAAGCTTTCTTT.

In DNA, the CDR3 is TGTGCCAGCAGCGAATATGGGGACAGGGGTGAAGCTTTCTTT. It specifies CASSEYGDRGEAFF. This sequence joins TRBV12-3 or TRBV12-4 and TRBJ1-1; 10 bases align to TRBD1. The length of the CDR3 is 14 residues. V lost 6 bases, J lost 7 bases, and 8 bases stayed unmatched.

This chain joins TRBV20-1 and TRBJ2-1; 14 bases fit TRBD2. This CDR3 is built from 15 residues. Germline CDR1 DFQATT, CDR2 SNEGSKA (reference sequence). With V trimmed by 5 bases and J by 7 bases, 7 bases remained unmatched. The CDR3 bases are TGCAGTGCTGGGGGGACTAGCGGGAGCATAAATGAGCAGTTCTTC. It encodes CSAGGTSGSINEQFF.

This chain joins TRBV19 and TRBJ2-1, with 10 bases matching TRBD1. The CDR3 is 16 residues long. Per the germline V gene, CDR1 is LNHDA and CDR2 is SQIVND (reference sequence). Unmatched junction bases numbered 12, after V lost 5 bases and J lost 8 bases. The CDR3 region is CASSAPGTGAPDEQFF. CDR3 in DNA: TGTGCCAGTAGTGCCCCCGGGACAGGGGCGCCGGATGAGCAGTTCTTC. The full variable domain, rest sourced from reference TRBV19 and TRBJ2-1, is DGGITQSPKYLFRKEGQNVTLSCEQNLNHDAMYWYRQDPGQGLRLIYYSQIVNDFQKGDIAEGYSVSREKKESFPLTVTSAQKNPTAFYLCASSAPGTGAPDEQFFGPGTRLTVL.